The next 29 T cell receptor beta chains were all read from a single sample in a study of cytomegalovirus exposure and HLA in healthy donors (dated by TCRdb to 2016 to 2017). Library construction relied on the immunoSEQ multiplex PCR assay. The multiplex PCR relied on a mix of 60 forward primers for TCR Vbeta segments and 13 reverse primers for TCR Jbeta segments. TCRdb took this table from immuneACCESS and kept in-frame rearrangements with V and J called. Such tables lack part of the clones; where checked against another copy, unresolved V genes explain under half of the gap, and the rest is unexplained. Within this sample are 180,000 or so clones, with approximately 82% of them counted one time only. The ten largest clones represent approximately 1.6% of the sample. The sequenced sample was PBMCs. The receptors derive from a male donor in good health and CMV-seronegative.

Of note for this clone: Because it lacks the conserved phenylalanine or tryptophan at the end, this CDR3 is likely a read error. V gene TRBV7-9 combines with J gene TRBJ1-5; 10 bases map to TRBD1. CDR3 length: 18 residues. After removal of 1 base from V and 1 base from J, the junction contained 7 bases not matched to a gene. Germline V gives CDR1 SEHNR, CDR2 FQNEAQ (reference sequence). CDR3 DNA sequence: TGTGCCAGCAGCTTAGAGACAGGGGGCGTAGGCAGCAATCAGCCCCAGCATTCT. Its protein is CASSLETGGVGSNQPQHS.

V usage is TRBV10-3 and J usage is TRBJ2-2; 7 positions agree with TRBD1. This CDR3 spans 16 amino acids. After removal of 1 base from V and 4 bases from J, the junction contained 6 bases not matched to a gene. Germline V gives CDR1 ENHRY, CDR2 SYGVKD. The CDR3 spells CAISEFGQAGTGELFF. The CDR3 coding sequence is TGTGCCATCAGTGAGTTCGGACAGGCAGGCACCGGGGAGCTGTTTTTT.

Remarks on this clone: The sample contains more than one DNA sequence encoding this CDR3. This chain uses TRBV19 with TRBJ2-2; 7 nucleotides match TRBD2. V was pared by 10 bases and J by 8 bases, with 13 bases of the junction left unmatched. The CDR3 sequence is 14 residues long. Germline CDR1 reads LNHDA; CDR2 reads SQIVND (reference sequence). In DNA form, the CDR3 reads TGTGCCACCGGGGGTGCGGGAGTAGCAGGGGAGCTGTTTTTT. This gives the protein CATGGAGVAGELFF.

This clone appeared a few times. The chain links TRBV29-1 to TRBJ2-3, with 8 bases fitting TRBD2. The V segment lost 4 bases and the J segment 2 bases; nucleotides outside the gene matches: 5. This CDR3 contains 14 residues. The V gene's germline CDR1 is SQVTM and CDR2 ANQGSEA. The CDR3 spells CSVGISGVTDTQYF. The CDR3 nucleotides are TGCAGCGTTGGTATTAGCGGGGTCACAGATACGCAGTATTTT.

The chain uses TRBV9 and TRBJ1-1; TRBD1 agrees at 7 bases. V lost 1 base, J lost 0 bases, and 9 bases stayed unmatched. The CDR3 sequence is 17 residues long. CDR1 and CDR2 (germline): SGDLS, YYNGEE. The CDR3 spells CASSVRGQITVNTEAFF. CDR3 DNA sequence: TGTGCCAGCAGCGTAAGGGGGCAGATTACAGTGAACACTGAAGCTTTCTTT.

The chain couples TRBV6-5 to TRBJ2-2; 7 bases align to TRBD1. The V gene end was trimmed by 8 bases and the J gene end by 4 bases; junction bases not matched to a gene: 7. Germline V lookup: CDR1 MNHEY, CDR2 SVGAGI. This CDR3 region has 14 residues. The CDR3 reads CASRAQGFTGELFF. The CDR3 nucleotides are TGTGCCAGCCGTGCACAGGGGTTCACCGGGGAGCTGTTTTTT.

This chain joins TRBV6-5 and TRBJ2-1, with 12 positions matching TRBD2. J was trimmed by 4 bases and V by 4 bases; bases with no gene match: 5. The CDR3 loop spans 16 amino acids. Per the germline V gene, CDR1 is MNHEY and CDR2 is SVGAGI. CDR3 nucleotide sequence: TGTGCCAGCAGTTGGCTAGCGGGGGGGAAATACAATGAGCAGTTCTTC. Translating it yields CASSWLAGGKYNEQFF.

The J gene is TRBJ2-1, the V gene TRBV13; TRBD2 matches at 8 bases. The CDR3 covers 16 residues. The V gene end was trimmed by 5 bases and the J gene end by 10 bases; junction bases not matched to a gene: 16. CDR1 and CDR2 (germline): PRHDT, FYEKMQ (reference sequence). CDR3 nucleotide sequence: TGTGCCAGCAGCATCGCCGGGACTAGGAGGTTAGGCGAGCAGTTCTTC. Translating it yields CASSIAGTRRLGEQFF.

In its sample, this clone was seen once. The chain links TRBV6-1 to TRBJ2-5; 8 nucleotides line up with TRBD2. The V gene end was trimmed by 3 bases and the J gene end by 2 bases; junction bases not matched to a gene: 8. Germline V lookup: CDR1 MNHNS, CDR2 SASEGT. The CDR3 extends over 16 amino acids. CDR3 coding DNA: TGTGCCAGCAGTGATTTGGGGCGGGGGGCGCAAGAGACCCAGTACTTC. It translates to CASSDLGRGAQETQYF.

The V and J genes are TRBV7-3 and TRBJ2-6; 9 bases align to TRBD2. CDR1 and CDR2 (germline): SGHTA, FQGTGA. The J segment lost 2 bases and the V segment lost 5 bases, leaving 4 bases of the junction unmatched. The CDR3 consists of 16 residues. The CDR3 loop reads CASSLAGGTGANVLTF. The CDR3 DNA sequence: TGTGCCAGCAGCCTGGCGGGGGGGACTGGGGCCAACGTCCTGACTTTC. The whole variable domain, remainder taken from reference TRBV7-3 and TRBJ2-6, is GAGVSQTPSNKVTEKGKYVELRCDPISGHTALYWYRQSLGQGPEFLIYFQGTGAADDSGLPNDRFFAVRPEGSVSTLKIQRTERGDSAVYLCASSLAGGTGANVLTFGAGSRLTVL.

The J gene is TRBJ2-1, the V gene TRBV27; 7 bases map to TRBD2. Germline V gives CDR1 MNHEY, CDR2 SMNVEV (reference sequence). With 2 bases clipped from V and 0 bases from J, the junction kept 10 bases outside the gene matches. The CDR3 is 18 amino acids. DNA of the CDR3: TGTGCCAGCAGTTTAAAGGCCCTGGGCGGGAGCTCCTACAATGAGCAGTTCTTC. It codes for CASSLKALGGSSYNEQFF.

This clone was observed a single time. The chain couples TRBV5-1 to TRBJ2-2; 8 bases line up with TRBD2. Germline V gene lookup returns CDR1 SGHRS and CDR2 YFSETQ. This CDR3 has 15 amino acids. V lost 4 bases to trimming and J lost 4 bases; unmatched junction nucleotides: 6. In nucleotides, the CDR3 is TGCGCCAGCAGCCCGGGACTAGTCGGCACCGGGGAGCTGTTTTTT. It encodes CASSPGLVGTGELFF.

The chain combines TRBV7-3 with TRBJ2-7; 9 bases are a match to TRBD1. Per germline, CDR1 SGHTA and CDR2 FQGTGA. The trim removed 1 base at V and 5 bases at J, leaving 9 bases unmatched. The CDR3 has 16 residues. CDR3 loop: CASSLRSGTGFHEQYF. The CDR3 DNA sequence: TGTGCCAGCAGCTTAAGGTCGGGGACAGGGTTCCACGAGCAGTACTTC.

The chain couples TRBV9 to TRBJ2-4, with 7 bases that match TRBD2. This CDR3 comprises 17 residues. Germline loops: CDR1 SGDLS, CDR2 YYNGEE. J lost 8 bases, V lost 0 bases, and 14 bases had no gene match. The CDR3 spells CASSVGGGSVGQYIQYF. CDR3 in DNA: TGTGCCAGCAGCGTAGGGGGAGGGTCCGTAGGGCAATACATTCAGTACTTC.

V usage is TRBV15 and J usage is TRBJ1-2; unclear D gene. The V end was cut by 3 bases, the J end by 8 bases, with 13 bases between. This CDR3 has 13 amino acids. Germline-derived CDR1 and CDR2 are LNHNV and YYDKDF (reference sequence). The DNA for the CDR3 is TGTGCCACCAGCAGGCGCGTAAGCGGCGGCTACACCTTC. Translating it yields CATSRRVSGGYTF. The variable domain in full, completed from reference TRBV15 and TRBJ1-2, reads DAMVIQNPRYQVTQFGKPVTLSCSQTLNHNVMYWYQQKSSQAPKLLFHYYDKDFNNEADTPDNFQSRRPNTSFCFLDIRSPGLGDTAMYLCATSRRVSGGYTFGSGTRLTVV.

CDR3 DNA: TGTGCCAGTAGTATTCCCCGACTAGCGGGAAGCACAGATACGCAGTATTTT. This translates into CASSIPRLAGSTDTQYF. The rearrangement joins TRBV19 to TRBJ2-3; the match to TRBD2 covers 11 bases. V trimming: 3 bases; J trimming: 0 bases; junction bases outside the gene matches: 5. The CDR3 covers 17 residues. Germline V gene lookup returns CDR1 LNHDA and CDR2 SQIVND (reference sequence).

For the CDR3, the DNA is TGTGCTAGTGGTTCCGTAGATGGCTACACCTTC. Protein sequence: CASGSVDGYTF. The chain employs TRBV12-5 and TRBJ1-2, with D unresolved. Germline CDR1 reads LGHNT; CDR2 reads FRNRAP. V lost 4 bases, J lost 6 bases, and 6 bases lay in between. The CDR3 consists of 11 residues.

The chain employs TRBV28 and TRBJ1-2, with TRBD1 identical over 8 bases. CDR1 MDHEN and CDR2 SYDVKM come from the germline V gene. V was clipped by 2 bases and J by 6 bases; unmatched bases: 5. The CDR3 is 14 amino acids. The CDR3 region is CASSLLGTGDGYTF. The CDR3 nucleotides are TGTGCCAGCAGTTTACTGGGGACAGGCGATGGCTACACCTTC.

This clone was observed a handful of times. The chain is built from TRBV5-1 and TRBJ1-6; TRBD1 matches 9 bases. This CDR3 spans 14 amino acids. Germline loops: CDR1 SGHRS, CDR2 YFSETQ. V shed 3 bases, J shed 6 bases, and the junction held 1 base outside the gene matches. DNA for the CDR3: TGCGCCAGCAGCTGGGGACAGGGTAATTCACCCCTCCACTTT. Translation: CASSWGQGNSPLHF.

Comments on this clone: Additional DNA sequences in this sample encode the identical CDR3. The chain links TRBV7-9 to TRBJ2-5, with 9 bases lining up with TRBD2. The CDR3 spans 14 residues. V dropped 3 bases and J dropped 5; count of bases not matched to a gene: 4. CDR1 and CDR2 from the germline V gene are SEHNR and FQNEAQ (reference sequence). CDR3 sequence (DNA): TGTGCCAGCAGCTTGCTAGCGGGACGGGAGACCCAGTACTTC. This codes for CASSLLAGRETQYF. Using reference TRBV7-9 and TRBJ2-5 for the parts outside the CDR3, the full variable domain is DTGVSQNPRHKITKRGQNVTFRCDPISEHNRLYWYRQTLGQGPEFLTYFQNEAQLEKSRLLSDRFSAERPKGSFSTLEIQRTEQGDSAMYLCASSLLAGRETQYFGPGTRLLVL.

The V and J genes are TRBV30 and TRBJ1-4, with TRBD1 identical over 10 bases. The trim removed 3 bases at V and 9 bases at J, leaving 10 bases unmatched. In germline, CDR1 is GTSNPN, CDR2 SVGIG (reference sequence). The CDR3 is 15 residues long. The CDR3 region has the DNA TGTGCCTGGAGGCGGGACAGGGGTATTTCGCAAAAACTGTTTTTT. Translation gives CAWRRDRGISQKLFF.

The chain recombines TRBV27 with TRBJ2-2; TRBD2 aligns across 7 bases. This CDR3 has 20 residues. V dropped 1 base and J dropped 1; count of bases not matched to a gene: 15. The germline gives CDR1 MNHEY, CDR2 SMNVEV (reference sequence). The CDR3 DNA is TGTGCCAGCAGTTTATACCCCCCCTATATCGCGGGGGAGAACACCGGGGAGCTGTTTTTT. This encodes CASSLYPPYIAGENTGELFF.

The chain uses TRBV7-2 and TRBJ2-7, with 7 positions matching TRBD2. From germline, CDR1 is SGHTA and CDR2 FQGNSA. The CDR3 runs to 12 residues. The junction had 4 bases not matched to a gene; V was cut back by 5 bases and J by 6 bases. The CDR3: CASSRAGREQYF. The CDR3 DNA follows: TGTGCCAGCAGCCGAGCGGGGCGCGAGCAGTACTTC. The entire variable domain, with the rest obtained from reference TRBV7-2 and TRBJ2-7, is as follows: GAGVSQSPSNKVTEKGKDVELRCDPISGHTALYWYRQSLGQGLEFLIYFQGNSAPDKSGLPSDRFSAERTGGSVSTLTIQRTQQEDSAVYLCASSRAGREQYFGPGTRLTVT.

The rearrangement links TRBV5-1 to TRBJ1-1, with a possible D match to TRBD1 (6 bases). Germline V CDR1 and CDR2: SGHRS, YFSETQ. This CDR3 has 17 amino acids. The ends were cut back, 3 bases at V and 0 bases at J, with 18 bases in the middle. CDR3 bases: TGCGCCAGCAGCTCGAGTGCCAGGGGAGACATGAACACTGAAGCTTTCTTT. Protein sequence: CASSSSARGDMNTEAFF.

V gene TRBV11-2 combines with J gene TRBJ2-1, with 11 nucleotides matching TRBD2. Unmatched junction bases numbered 9, after V lost 2 bases and J lost 0 bases. This CDR3 is 19 amino acids long. Germline-derived CDR1 and CDR2 are SGHAT and FQNNGV. CDR3 sequence: CASSLILAGGSSSYNEQFF. DNA for the CDR3: TGTGCCAGCAGCTTAATCCTAGCGGGGGGTTCGAGCTCCTACAATGAGCAGTTCTTC.

This chain joins TRBV18 and TRBJ2-5, with TRBD1 matching over 9 bases. The CDR3 is made up of 15 amino acids. V trimming: 0 bases; J trimming: 11 bases; junction bases outside the gene matches: 10. CDR1 KGHSH and CDR2 LQKENI come from the germline V gene. CDR3 sequence: CASSPPQGQGGEQYF. The CDR3 DNA follows: TGTGCCAGCTCACCACCCCAGGGACAGGGAGGGGAGCAGTACTTC.

V and J are TRBV9 and TRBJ1-6; D perhaps matches TRBD1 (5 bases). The germline V gene encodes CDR1 SGDLS and CDR2 YYNGEE. The ends were cut back, 3 bases at V and 5 bases at J, with 12 bases in the middle. CDR3 length: 15 residues. This CDR3 is CASSAYGGDNSPLHF. The CDR3 coding sequence is TGTGCCAGCAGCGCTTACGGGGGGGATAATTCACCCCTCCACTTT.

The chain combines TRBV5-6 with TRBJ1-5, with TRBD1 identical over 9 bases. With V trimmed by 4 bases and J by 2 bases, 7 bases remained unmatched. This CDR3 contains 16 residues. Germline V lookup: CDR1 SGHDT, CDR2 YYEEEE. CDR3 sequence: CASSINRGQGNQPQHF. The CDR3 DNA reads as TGTGCCAGCAGCATTAACAGGGGGCAGGGCAATCAGCCCCAGCATTTT.

The V gene is TRBV9, the J gene TRBJ1-2; D gene uncertain. The CDR3 totals 11 residues. Germline loops: CDR1 SGDLS, CDR2 YYNGEE. The V end was cut by 3 bases, the J end by 8 bases, with 8 bases between. The CDR3 nucleotides read TGTGCCAGCAGCGCACCAGGAGGCTACACCTTC. Translated: CASSAPGGYTF.